These 22 T cell receptor beta chains came from one sample sequenced in a study of early T cells in non-severe SARS-CoV-2 infection. A single record per CDR3 protein comes from TCRdb applying MiXCR to the 5' RACE reads. The sample includes approximately 110,000 distinct CDR3 sequences, 15% of them seen just once. The sequenced sample consisted of whole blood. These receptor sequences come from an adult who was a healthcare worker with PCR-confirmed SARS-CoV-2 infection or an uninfected control (not recorded which).

This clonotype was observed a handful of times. The rearrangement uses TRBV29-1 and TRBJ2-7; the D gene is possibly TRBD1 (6 bases). The CDR3 consists of 11 residues. Germline-derived CDR1 and CDR2 are SQVTM and ANQGSEA. The germline V and J ends were trimmed by 4 bases and 6 bases, with 10 bases remaining between them. CDR3 nucleotide sequence: TGCAGCGTTGGGGGCAGGGGCGAGCAGTACTTC. It translates to CSVGGRGEQYF.

A few counts support this clonotype. In DNA, the CDR3 is TGTGCCAGCAGCGGAGGACTGGGGGGCTCCTACAATGAGCAGTTCTTC. The encoded protein is CASSGGLGGSYNEQFF. This chain connects TRBV9 to TRBJ2-1; a possible D gene is TRBD2 (6 bases). The V end was cut by 3 bases, the J end by 0 bases, with 13 bases between. Germline lookup yields CDR1 SGDLS and CDR2 YYNGEE. The CDR3 runs to 16 residues.

The chain is built from TRBV11-2 and TRBJ1-1, with D possibly matching TRBD1 (5 bases). The V gene lost 4 bases and the J gene lost 4 bases, with 16 bases spanning the gap. Germline CDR1 reads SGHAT; CDR2 reads FQNNGV. This CDR3 has 15 amino acids. The CDR3 bases are TGTGCCAGCAGCTCTCTTTGGGGGTACGGCACTGAAGCTTTCTTT. Protein: CASSSLWGYGTEAFF.

This clonotype was counted between two and nine times. V usage is TRBV4-1 and J usage is TRBJ1-4; no reliable D call. Trimming stripped 4 bases from V and 5 bases from J, with 14 bases between. Germline V lookup: CDR1 MGHRA, CDR2 YSYEKL. The CDR3 contains 15 residues. The CDR3 DNA follows: TGCGCCAGCAGCCCCCCCTCTGGAAGGAATGAAAAACTGTTTTTT. This encodes CASSPPSGRNEKLFF.

Relative to its sample, this clonotype is medium-sized. This rearrangement joins TRBV6-1 to TRBJ1-4; tentative D call: TRBD1 (6 bases). CDR3 length equals 14 residues. Germline CDR1 is MNHNS and CDR2 is SASEGT. Trimming removed 6 bases at V and 0 bases at J, with 8 bases between. The CDR3 sequence: CASREGATNEKLFF. The CDR3 DNA is TGTGCCAGCAGAGAGGGGGCAACTAATGAAAAACTGTTTTTT.

This clonotype has more than one count but fewer than ten. V is TRBV12-3 or TRBV12-4 and J is TRBJ1-3; D remains unclear. Trimming removed 1 base from V and 5 bases from J, with 0 bases in between. The CDR3 is made up of 11 amino acids. In DNA, the CDR3 is TGTGCCAGCAGTTTAGGAAACACCATATATTTT. Its translation is CASSLGNTIYF.

The table lists this clonotype with a few counts. The chain employs TRBV7-3 and TRBJ1-1; TRBD1 matches at 7 bases. The CDR3 has 14 amino acids. V lost 8 bases, J lost 4 bases, and 10 bases stayed unmatched. Germline V gene data show CDR1 as SGHTA and CDR2 as FQGTGA. CDR3 amino acids: CASQQWQGGTEAFF. In nucleotides, the CDR3 is TGTGCCAGCCAACAATGGCAGGGGGGCACTGAAGCTTTCTTT. The whole variable domain, remainder taken from reference TRBV7-3 and TRBJ1-1, is GAGVSQTPSNKVTEKGKYVELRCDPISGHTALYWYRQSLGQGPEFLIYFQGTGAADDSGLPNDRFFAVRPEGSVSTLKIQRTERGDSAVYLCASQQWQGGTEAFFGQGTRLTVV.

This clonotype was found a few times. J is TRBJ2-7 and V is TRBV7-9; D unclear. The V gene's germline CDR1 is SEHNR and CDR2 FQNEAQ (reference sequence). The V end lost 6 bases, the J end lost 0 bases, and 12 bases lay between the germline ends. CDR3 length: 14 amino acids. The CDR3 DNA reads as TGTGCCAGCAGTTCCTCGACTGCCTCCTACGAGCAGTACTTC. Its protein product is CASSSSTASYEQYF. The full variable domain, completed using reference TRBV7-9 and TRBJ2-7, is DTGVSQNPRHKITKRGQNVTFRCDPISEHNRLYWYRQTLGQGPEFLTYFQNEAQLEKSRLLSDRFSAERPKGSFSTLEIQRTEQGDSAMYLCASSSSTASYEQYFGPGTRLTVT.

This sequence joins TRBV2 and TRBJ2-2; TRBD2 aligns across 7 bases. This CDR3 has 15 amino acids. The V and J ends lost 5 bases and 0 bases, in that order; junction bases with no gene match: 3. CDR1 is SNHLY and CDR2 is FYNNEI in the germline V gene. DNA of the CDR3: TGTGCCAGCAGTCGGGGACTACCGAACACCGGGGAGCTGTTTTTT. It translates to CASSRGLPNTGELFF.

The chain has TRBV12-3 or TRBV12-4 and TRBJ2-7; TRBD1 agrees at 7 bases. Trimming removed 5 bases from V and 1 base from J; junction bases left unmatched: 8. The CDR3 runs to 15 residues. CDR3 nucleotide sequence: TGTGCCAGCAGTGCTTCAACAGGGGAGTCCTACGAGCAGTACTTC. Amino acid sequence: CASSASTGESYEQYF.

This clonotype was detected a few times. The chain recombines TRBV7-3 with TRBJ2-2, with TRBD2 matching over 12 bases. After removal of 5 bases from V and 7 bases from J, the junction contained 5 bases not matched to a gene. There are 15 residues in the CDR3. Germline lookup yields CDR1 SGHTA and CDR2 FQGTGA. CDR3 loop: CASSPRLAGDGELFF. The CDR3 DNA reads TGTGCCAGCAGCCCCCGACTAGCGGGGGACGGGGAGCTGTTTTTT.

The rearrangement joins TRBV27 to TRBJ2-1; D call uncertain. This CDR3 has 15 amino acids. Germline CDR1 and CDR2: MNHEY and SMNVEV (reference sequence). V was pared by 9 bases and J by 3 bases, with 18 bases between. The CDR3 sequence is CASHPGNPIYNEQFF. The CDR3 coding sequence is TGTGCCAGTCACCCCGGAAACCCCATCTACAATGAGCAGTTCTTC.

This clonotype appeared many times. The V gene is TRBV2, the J gene TRBJ1-2, with D unclear. V was cut by 3 bases and J by 5 bases, with 13 bases left in between. From germline, CDR1 is SNHLY and CDR2 FYNNEI. The CDR3 has 14 residues. The CDR3 loop reads CASSDLSTGYGYTF. The CDR3 nucleotides read TGTGCCAGCAGTGATCTGTCAACCGGGTATGGCTACACCTTC.

In its sample, this clonotype was seen a few times. The CDR3 sequence is CASSLGPVLHF. The CDR3 DNA reads as TGTGCCAGCAGTTTAGGCCCAGTTCTGCATTTT. The chain carries TRBV12-3 or TRBV12-4 and TRBJ1-5; D is undetermined. The CDR3 loop spans 11 amino acids. With 1 base removed from V and 15 bases from J, the gap between germline ends came to 10 bases.

This clonotype has more than one count but fewer than ten. The rearrangement links TRBV10-1 to TRBJ1-2; 8 bases agree with TRBD1. J was trimmed by 7 bases and V by 4 bases; bases with no gene match: 8. This CDR3 has 14 amino acids. Germline V CDR1 and CDR2: WNHNN, SYGVQD (reference sequence). CDR3: CASSGGQGSFGYTF. Here the CDR3 DNA reads TGCGCCAGCAGTGGAGGACAGGGTAGTTTTGGCTACACCTTC.

In its sample, this clonotype was seen a few times. V is TRBV29-1 and J is TRBJ1-1; possible D gene TRBD1, 5 bases. Trimming took off 4 bases at V and 3 bases at J, with 12 bases between the two ends. The CDR3 extends over 13 amino acids. In germline, CDR1 is SQVTM, CDR2 ANQGSEA. This chain's CDR3 is CSVGEGSDTEAFF. For the CDR3, the DNA is TGCAGCGTTGGTGAGGGGTCGGACACTGAAGCTTTCTTT.

The genes are TRBV6-5 and TRBJ2-3; a weak D match, TRBD1 (6 bases). V lost 6 bases to trimming and J lost 5 bases, with 18 bases between them. This CDR3 contains 15 residues. Germline lookup yields CDR1 MNHEY and CDR2 SVGAGI. The CDR3 loop reads CASRPTGPGKDTQYF. CDR3 sequence (DNA): TGTGCCAGCAGACCCACAGGGCCGGGGAAAGATACGCAGTATTTT.

In this sample, this clonotype turned up many times. The chain uses TRBV30 and TRBJ2-1; the D is unclear. Deletions cut 7 bases from V and 4 bases from J, with 14 bases between. The CDR3 contains 13 residues. Germline V lookup: CDR1 GTSNPN, CDR2 SVGIG (reference sequence). The CDR3 bases are TGTGCCTCGTCTGGCCAGCCTTACAATGAGCAGTTCTTC. Its translation is CASSGQPYNEQFF.

This clonotype was observed a few times. The chain joins TRBV20-1 to TRBJ2-7; 7 nucleotides align to TRBD2. CDR1 is DFQATT and CDR2 is SNEGSKA in the germline V gene (reference sequence). Trimming took 2 bases from V and 2 from J; bases not matched to a gene: 3. This CDR3 region has 13 residues. Here the CDR3 DNA reads TGCAGTGCTAGACTAAGCGGGACCTACGAGCAGTACTTC. Translation gives CSARLSGTYEQYF.

This sequence joins TRBV12-3 or TRBV12-4 and TRBJ2-1; D gene ambiguous. CDR3 size: 10 residues. V was cut by 4 bases and J by 10 bases, with 5 bases left in between. The CDR3 loop reads CASSSGEQFF. The CDR3 region has the DNA TGTGCCAGCAGTTCCGGGGAGCAGTTCTTC.

V usage is TRBV30 and J usage is TRBJ1-2, with D possibly TRBD1 on 5 matching bases. With 3 bases removed from V and 8 bases from J, the gap between germline ends came to 16 bases. The CDR3 contains 13 residues. CDR1 is GTSNPN and CDR2 is SVGIG in the germline V gene (reference sequence). CDR3 residues: CAWSQIPRDGYTF. The CDR3 DNA reads as TGTGCCTGGAGCCAGATACCGAGGGACGGCTACACCTTC.

This clonotype was detected a few times. This sequence joins TRBV19 and TRBJ1-2, with a possible D match to TRBD1 (5 bases). CDR1 is LNHDA, CDR2 SQIVND, per germline (reference sequence). This CDR3 comprises 14 residues. Trimming shortened V by 5 bases and J by 2 bases, and 12 bases separated the two germline ends. In DNA form, the CDR3 reads TGTGCCAGTAGTCCCTCCCAGGGAAACTATGGCTACACCTTC. It specifies CASSPSQGNYGYTF.